Following are 2 T cell receptor beta chains from one sample sequenced in a study of Graves' ophthalmopathy and Graves' hyperthyroidism. The study amplified TCR beta CDR3 regions using RNA transcripts. HTBI-primed first-round RT-PCR preceded second-round multiplex PCR. MiXCR, run by TCRdb on the multiplex PCR reads, gives a single entry per CDR3 protein. The sample carries roughly 400,000 distinct CDR3 sequences, 15% recorded once. Sequencing was performed on peripheral blood. The receptor source for this set is a woman between 18 and 29 years old with stable Graves' hyperthyroidism.

The chain is built from TRBV6-1 and TRBJ1-6; D call uncertain. Germline CDR1 reads MNHNS; CDR2 reads SASEGT. This CDR3 comprises 14 residues. V lost 4 bases, J lost 8 bases, and 12 bases lay in between. The DNA of the CDR3 is TGTGCCAGCAGTGGCCAAGGACGGGATTCACCCCTCCACTTT. Its translation: CASSGQGRDSPLHF.

This sequence joins TRBV5-1 and TRBJ2-7; D could derive from TRBD1 or TRBD2 (5 bases each). With 5 bases removed from V and 4 bases from J, the gap between germline ends came to 10 bases. CDR1 and CDR2 from the germline V gene are SGHRS and YFSETQ. The CDR3 has 12 amino acids. In DNA, the CDR3 is TGCGCCAGCAGGGGGGAGTCGTACGAGCAGTACTTC. Its translation is CASRGESYEQYF.